This section outlines one TCR beta chain sequence together with its context. What antigen it recognizes has not been identified. No qualities accompany the bases; no much larger clone lies one base away. TCRbeta CDR3 regions were amplified from genomic DNA using the immunoSEQ Assay, a bias-controlled multiplex PCR. On the authors' methods: The number of nucleated cells in each sample was estimated by amplification of reference gene primers within the assay. Sequence reads were collapsed and filtered to measure the absolute abundance of every unique TCRbeta CDR3 rearrangement. Productive Simpson clonality was computed per sample as the square root of Simpson's diversity index over productive rearrangements. Drawn from immuneACCESS, this table holds only the in-frame rearrangements with V and J called that TCRdb kept. Clones are partly lost; checked studies trace under half to an unresolved V gene and leave the rest unexplained. V and J calls and clone size come straight from that table; D and trimming were deduced from the DNA. The sample table holds a few hundred thousand clones, of which around 86% were seen once. The ten largest clonotypes hold 3.5% to 4% of the sample.

CDR1 and CDR2 (KGHSH, LQKENI) derive from the germline V gene. V is cut by 1 base and J by 4 bases, and the space between the germline ends is 10 bases. Taken from cysteine to phenylalanine, the CDR3 has 14 residues. The sequence is cut down to CDR3 DNA, 42 bases in frame from base 1. This entry belongs to a study of blood T cell repertoires in COVID-19 (dated by TCRdb to between 2020 and 2021). About the full investigation: Samples from collaborators originated in the United States, Italy and Spain and spanned both the acute and convalescent phases of COVID-19. The prospective study material was composed of cDNA or gDNA derived from T cells, B-cell-depleted T cells, or PBMCs. Subjects who had been exposed to COVID-19, were actively infected with it, or had recovered from it provided the deeply sampled blood TCRbeta repertoires that made up the dataset. The repertoires were released in a freely available public database meant as a resource for research on the immune response to SARS-CoV-2. The samples were drawn from the first 160 participants of the ongoing ImmuneRACE study and from some 1,300 subjects provided by 6 global collaborators. A de-identified subject ID, COVID-19 status, age in years and sex were almost always included in the sample metadata. HLA class I and class II types, where available, came from metadata supplied by the sample provider rather than from assay-based typing.

Study-wide conclusions, independent of this receptor: How much clinical and demographic metadata was included differed by source and by participant, and the metadata was provided uncurated.

Enrolling through a virtual design, the prospective study's participants ranged in age from roughly 18 to 89 years and lived across 24 United States geographic areas. To assign participants to cohorts, the prospective study relied on clinical history that participants themselves reported in a screening survey and a study questionnaire. Each participant in the prospective study had whole blood, serum and a nasopharyngeal or oropharyngeal swab collected by mobile phlebotomists. Participants in the prospective study had the option to provide additional blood draws and questionnaires over an approximately 2-month period. Before DNA extraction, blood samples from the prospective study were shipped at room temperature or frozen.

The source is a woman aged 40-49 years with acute COVID-19. Recombination joined TRBV18 with TRBJ2-5, and the D gene may be TRBD2, 5 bases matching. Sequenced sample: PBMCs or T cells enriched from blood (not recorded which). The nucleotide sequence reads as follows: TGTGCCAGCTCACCACAGGGTGAGGGAGAGACCCAGTACTTC. The resulting protein is CASSPQGEGETQYF.